These 15 T cell receptor beta chains were sequenced from one sample in a study of blood T cells in healthy people across ages. Primed by a sample-barcoded 5' primer and a J-beta primer mix, a second PCR proceeded for 7 to 11 cycles. TCRdb called the 5' RACE reads again in MiXCR, with one record for every CDR3 protein. The data show about a million distinct CDR3 sequences, just over 50% seen once. Sequenced: blood. The receptor source for this set is a woman aged 55-70 years in good health.

A few counts support this clonotype. The J gene is TRBJ2-5, the V gene TRBV19; 8 bases match TRBD2. V was pared by 5 bases and J by 4 bases, with 9 bases of the junction left unmatched. The CDR3 is 15 residues long. The germline V gene has CDR1 LNHDA and CDR2 SQIVND (reference sequence). CDR3 nucleotide sequence: TGTGCCAGTAGTGCGGGAGGAGCTGGCGGAGAGACCCAGTACTTC. Translation: CASSAGGAGGETQYF.

This clonotype was detected a few times. The chain employs TRBV7-2 and TRBJ2-1, with D tentatively TRBD2 (7 bases). V was cut by 1 base and J by 10 bases, with 11 bases left in between. CDR3 length: 13 amino acids. Germline CDR1 SGHTA, CDR2 FQGNSA. Here the CDR3 reads CASSLVPGGEQFF. DNA for the CDR3: TGTGCCAGCAGCTTAGTGCCGGGGGGCGAGCAGTTCTTC.

The chain couples TRBV12-3 or TRBV12-4 to TRBJ2-7; D ambiguous. V was shortened by 3 bases and J by 5 bases, with 14 bases between the two germline ends. There are 14 residues in the CDR3. The CDR3 nucleotides are TGTGCCAGCAGTTTGACCGGCAAGGCCCACGAGCAGTACTTC. Amino acids: CASSLTGKAHEQYF.

The J gene is TRBJ2-5, the V gene TRBV2; D is possibly TRBD2 (6 bases). The CDR3 extends over 12 amino acids. V dropped 11 bases and J dropped 4 bases, with 14 bases sitting between them. Germline V CDR1 and CDR2: SNHLY, FYNNEI. The CDR3 reads CACKEGGETQYF. CDR3 in DNA: TGTGCCTGCAAGGAGGGAGGAGAGACCCAGTACTTC.

The rearrangement joins TRBV6-1 to TRBJ1-2; no reliable D call. The CDR3 length is 9 residues. Germline V gene data show CDR1 as MNHNS and CDR2 as SASEGT. Trimming cost V 10 bases and J 5 bases, with 5 bases left between them. CDR3 nucleotide sequence: TGTGCCACTGAATATGGCTACACCTTC. Its translation is CATEYGYTF.

To note about this clonotype: This may arise from a read error, as a much more abundant clone is one base away. The chain has TRBV28 and TRBJ2-5; D tentatively fits TRBD1 or TRBD2 (6 bases each). V lost 7 bases and J lost 7, with 22 bases in between. CDR3 size: 15 residues. CDR1 MDHEN and CDR2 SYDVKM come from the germline V gene. The CDR3 region is CASTPGAGRQGTQYF. In DNA, the CDR3 is TGTGCCAGCACGCCGGGGGCAGGCAGGCAGGGGACCCAGTACTTC. Combining the CDR3 with reference TRBV28 and TRBJ2-5 gives the whole variable domain DVKVTQSSRYLVKRTGEKVFLECVQDMDHENMFWYRQDPGLGLRLIYFSYDVKMKEKGDIPEGYSVSREKKERFSLILESASTNQTSMYLCASTPGAGRQGTQYFGPGTRLLVL.

J is TRBJ1-4 and V is TRBV4-1; D is ambiguous. The CDR3 is 17 amino acids. V was trimmed by 4 bases and J by 10 bases, leaving 25 bases between them. Germline V CDR1 and CDR2: MGHRA, YSYEKL. The CDR3 here is CASSPPLAGSVLLKLFF. CDR3 DNA: TGCGCCAGCAGCCCCCCCCTCGCCGGCTCCGTTCTCCTAAAACTGTTTTTT.

This clonotype has a handful of counts. This chain uses TRBV4-2 with TRBJ2-6; D is possibly TRBD1 (5 bases). Germline V gene data show CDR1 as LGHNA and CDR2 as YNFKEQ. The CDR3 runs 20 residues. Trimming removed 1 base from V and 0 bases from J, with 19 bases in between. CDR3 region: CASSQVEMGQRISGANVLTF. CDR3 sequence (DNA): TGTGCCAGCAGCCAAGTCGAGATGGGGCAGCGAATCTCTGGGGCCAACGTCCTGACTTTC.

CDR3 nucleotide sequence: TGCGCCAGCAGCTTTACAGGGGCCCTTGATCAGCCCCAGCATTTT. Translation gives CASSFTGALDQPQHF. The rearrangement joins TRBV5-1 to TRBJ1-5, with 7 positions matching TRBD1. Germline CDR1 and CDR2: SGHRS and YFSETQ. The J segment lost 5 bases and the V segment lost 2 bases, leaving 7 bases of the junction unmatched. The CDR3 loop spans 15 amino acids.

This clonotype appeared a single time. The chain uses TRBV5-5 and TRBJ2-4, with 7 positions matching TRBD1. Germline lookup yields CDR1 SGHKS and CDR2 YYEKEE (reference sequence). V was clipped by 7 bases and J by 7 bases; unmatched bases: 5. CDR3 size: 12 residues. This chain's CDR3 is CASATDRNIQYF. CDR3 coding DNA: TGTGCCAGCGCGACGGACAGGAACATTCAGTACTTC.

This clonotype was observed a handful of times. Here the CDR3 DNA reads TGTGCCTGGGGACGAATGTGGGGAGAACTGGAGTATTTT. Protein product: CAWGRMWGELEYF. This chain connects TRBV30 to TRBJ2-3; D is possibly TRBD2 (5 bases). V was pared by 5 bases and J by 13 bases, with 22 bases between. This CDR3 region has 13 residues. The germline V gene has CDR1 GTSNPN and CDR2 SVGIG (reference sequence).

For the CDR3, the DNA is TGTGCCAGCAGTCCGGACGGGGGTGCTAGCACAGATACGCAGTATTTT. It is translated as CASSPDGGASTDTQYF. The chain is built from TRBV13 and TRBJ2-3, with D possibly TRBD2 on 6 matching bases. The CDR3 consists of 16 residues. Deletions cut 6 bases from V and 0 bases from J, with 16 bases between. Germline V lookup: CDR1 PRHDT, CDR2 FYEKMQ (reference sequence).

This clonotype was counted only a few times. The CDR3, as DNA: TGCAGTGCTATGGACAGGTCAAACTATGGCTACACCTTC. Translating gives CSAMDRSNYGYTF. The rearrangement joins TRBV20-1 to TRBJ1-2, with 7 positions matching TRBD1. Germline lookup yields CDR1 DFQATT and CDR2 SNEGSKA (reference sequence). The CDR3 runs to 13 residues. Trimming at V came to 4 bases and at J to 2 bases, leaving 4 bases not matched to a gene.

CDR3 loop: CAWNKKGMRNQPQHF. Written as DNA, the CDR3 is TGTGCCTGGAATAAGAAAGGGATGCGCAATCAGCCCCAGCATTTT. V and J are TRBV30 and TRBJ1-5; D ambiguous. With 4 bases removed from V and 2 bases from J, the gap between germline ends came to 15 bases. This CDR3 is built from 15 residues. Germline CDR1 and CDR2: GTSNPN and SVGIG (reference sequence). Filled out from reference TRBV30 and TRBJ1-5, the complete variable domain reads SQTIHQWPATLVQPVGSPLSLECTVEGTSNPNLYWYRQAAGRGLQLLFYSVGIGQISSEVPQNLSASRPQDRQFILSSKKLLLSDSGFYLCAWNKKGMRNQPQHFGDGTRLSIL.

The chain is built from TRBV2 and TRBJ2-7; TRBD2 aligns across 8 bases. The V gene end was trimmed by 6 bases and the J gene end by 1 base; junction bases not matched to a gene: 8. CDR1 SNHLY and CDR2 FYNNEI come from the germline V gene. The CDR3 is made up of 15 amino acids. This chain's CDR3 is CASRESTSGSYEQYF. CDR3 DNA: TGTGCCAGCAGGGAGAGCACTAGCGGATCCTACGAGCAGTACTTC.